Detailed here is one T cell receptor beta chain. Its antigen is still unknown. These data come from a study of T cells expressing NK-cell markers. In the study overall: Serological testing identified seven of the eight sequenced donors as HCMV-seropositive and one as seronegative. Whole-study results and caveats: HCMV specificity of the expanded NKG2C+ T cell clones was not established.

Germline loops: CDR1 WSHSY, CDR2 SAAADI. The CDR3 is 14 amino acids. TCRdb reprocessed the 5' RACE reads; each CDR3 protein has one entry and no DNA is given. The specimen's table records about 460,000 distinct CDR3 sequences. The chain combines TRBV10-2 with TRBJ2-1; TCRdb selects TRBD1, and the lack of DNA leaves this call unchecked. The receptor was derived from a woman between 50 and 59 years old in good health. Sequencing used blood T cells: a sorted CD56 or NKG2C T cell subset, CD4+ or CD8+ T cells, or bulk PBMC T cells (not recorded which). CDR3 protein: CASRISRAVNEQFF.